Included here is one T cell receptor beta chain sequence, with context. This receptor's antigen is unknown. Base quality data are lacking; no much larger clone is found one base away. The record originates from a study of blood T cell repertoires in COVID-19 (dated by TCRdb to the early 2020s). Study-wide context: Samples from collaborators originated in the United States, Italy and Spain and spanned both the acute and convalescent phases of COVID-19. Subjects who had been exposed to COVID-19, were actively infected with it, or had recovered from it provided the deeply sampled blood TCRbeta repertoires that made up the dataset. The sample metadata nearly always contained a de-identified subject ID, COVID-19 status, age in years and sex. The samples were drawn from the first 160 participants of the ongoing ImmuneRACE study and from 950 to 1,500 subjects provided by 6 global collaborators. Where HLA class I and class II types were available, the types were taken from metadata supplied by the sample provider, not from assay-based typing. The repertoires were released in a freely available public database intended as a resource for research on the immune response to SARS-CoV-2. The prospective study material was composed of cDNA or gDNA derived from T cells, B-cell-depleted T cells, or PBMCs. Summary of the overall study and its limitations: The amount of clinical and demographic metadata varied by source and participant and was provided uncurated.

TCRbeta CDR3 regions were amplified from genomic DNA by means of the immunoSEQ Assay, a bias-controlled multiplex PCR. Turning to the authors' computational methods: Within the assay, amplification of reference gene primers was used to estimate how many nucleated cells each sample contained. Sequence reads were collapsed and filtered to measure the absolute abundance of every unique TCRbeta CDR3 rearrangement. For each sample, productive Simpson clonality was calculated by taking the square root of Simpson's diversity index across productive rearrangements. In TCRdb, the immuneACCESS table is reduced to in-frame sequences with V and J assigned. These tables do not hold every clone; where another copy was compared, an unresolved V gene accounts for under half, and the others remain unexplained. V and J calls and clone size are given by that table; D and trimming were obtained from the DNA. A total of roughly 69,000 clones appear in this sample, about 81% of them only once. The ten largest make up approximately 12% of the sample.

Looking up the germline V gene (reference sequence) yields CDR1 LNHDA and CDR2 SQIVND. At the junction V is shortened by 5 bases and J by 6 bases, with 13 bases in between. The CDR3 has 14 amino acids, counting the end cysteine and phenylalanine. Solely the CDR3 DNA is kept, with 42 bases framed from the first base. Collaborating institutions collected whole blood in K2EDTA tubes following their own protocols. For TCRbeta analysis, collaborators shipped samples as frozen whole blood, isolated PBMCs, or DNA extracted from either of those sample types. Sequencing was performed on peripheral blood. The chain couples TRBV19 to TRBJ2-2, and perhaps TRBD2 as D gene, on 7 matching bases. The TCR comes from a human donor in a cohort sampled during active COVID-19. CDR3 loop: CASSPREGAGELFF. The DNA sequence is as follows: TGTGCCAGTAGTCCCAGGGAGGGGGCCGGGGAGCTGTTTTTT.